This TCR beta chain stems from a study of T cells in Graves' hyperthyroidism and ophthalmopathy. The germline V gene has CDR1 MNHNS and CDR2 SASEGT. The trim removed 5 bases at V and 2 bases at J, leaving 3 bases unmatched. The CDR3 is 16 amino acids. Amplified TCR beta CDR3 regions came from RNA transcripts. First-round RT-PCR of the TCR CDR3 relied on the HTBI primer set. TCRdb itself ran the multiplex PCR reads through MiXCR, one entry per CDR3 protein. Among roughly 510,000 distinct CDR3 sequences listed, less than 25% were seen once. Investigators excluded patients with uncontrolled infection, other autoimmune disease, pregnancy or lactation. In its sample, this clonotype was seen many times.

Sequencing input: blood. The chain uses TRBV6-1 and TRBJ2-2, with 12 bases that match TRBD2. The source of this sequence is a man aged 18 to 35 with Graves' hyperthyroidism. CDR3 bases: TGTGCCAGCAGTAAACTAGCGGGGGGCAACACCGGGGAGCTGTTTTTT. Amino acid sequence: CASSKLAGGNTGELFF.